The clone carrying this TCR beta chain has more than one count but fewer than ten. The antigen remains undetermined. This specimen belongs to a study of T cells in Graves' hyperthyroidism and ophthalmopathy. For the study at large: Any treatment followed the collection of peripheral blood at initial diagnosis.

Germline V gene data show CDR1 as MNHNS and CDR2 as SASEGT. The V segment lost 7 bases and the J segment 5 bases; nucleotides outside the gene matches: 13. The CDR3 is 15 amino acids. The study, taken as a whole, reports: Before onset, by a median of approximately 5.9 months, the model predicted ophthalmopathy. Stable hyperthyroidism was told apart from ophthalmopathy by a model built on 13 V-J features.

Researchers took RNA transcripts and amplified the TCR beta CDR3 regions from them. With the HTBI primer set, the TCR CDR3 went through a first round of RT-PCR. TCRdb used MiXCR to reprocess the multiplex PCR reads, holding one entry per CDR3 protein. Among about 560,000 distinct CDR3 sequences, 16% were seen once, and the ten largest hold 15% to 20%. The TCR originated in a woman aged 18-35 years with Graves' hyperthyroidism. The sequenced sample was blood. V is TRBV6-1 and J is TRBJ2-5, with 7 bases lining up with TRBD2. In nucleotides, the CDR3 is TGTGCCAGCACCGAAGGAATAGCGGGTAGCGAGACCCAGTACTTC. It is translated as CASTEGIAGSETQYF.